These 15 T cell receptor beta chains were sequenced from one sample in a study of vaccination and CD4 T cells after COVID-19. Antigens of these TCRs are unknown. Oncomine TCR Beta short-read sequencing was applied to DNA from cultured CD4+ T cells. MiXCR, applied by TCRdb to the PCR reads, yields one record per CDR3 protein. There are about 17,000 distinct CDR3 sequences in the sample; about 40% occur only once, and roughly 12% lies in the top ten. Sample treatment: approximately 9-day PBMC culture with coronavirus spike peptide pools or control peptides (ViraFEST assay). Sequenced input: CD4+ T cells from blood, cultured in vitro. The origin of the receptors is a human donor who had recovered from COVID-19.

This clonotype was counted between two and nine times. This chain joins TRBV20-1 and TRBJ2-4; no clear D gene. The CDR3 has 12 amino acids. V dropped 1 base and J dropped 15 bases, with 16 bases sitting between them. CDR1 and CDR2 (germline): DFQATT, SNEGSKA (reference sequence). The CDR3: CSARVPSCVPYF. DNA of the CDR3: TGCAGTGCTAGAGTGCCGTCTTGTGTCCCGTACTTC.

The genes are TRBV20-1 and TRBJ2-7; 8 bases align to TRBD1. This CDR3 is built from 13 residues. CDR1 DFQATT and CDR2 SNEGSKA come from the germline V gene (reference sequence). J was trimmed by 4 bases and V by 5 bases; bases with no gene match: 7. The CDR3 DNA reads as TGCAGTGCTTCTCCAGGGGGCGGTTACGAGCAGTACTTC. It codes for CSASPGGGYEQYF.

The chain carries TRBV6-5 and TRBJ1-3; D may be TRBD1 (5 bases). Trimming cost V 3 bases and J 4 bases, with 13 bases left between them. This CDR3 spans 15 amino acids. Germline V gives CDR1 MNHEY, CDR2 SVGAGI. The CDR3, as DNA: TGTGCCAGCAGTTATAGCGCAGGGTTAGGAAACACCATATATTTT. Translating it yields CASSYSAGLGNTIYF.

The V and J genes are TRBV28 and TRBJ2-7; 12 nucleotides match TRBD1. This CDR3 has 14 residues. V shed 8 bases and J 5 bases; nucleotides not matched to a gene: 7. Looked up from germline, CDR1 is MDHEN and CDR2 is SYDVKM. The CDR3 loop is CASRDRGRSDEQYF. In nucleotides, the CDR3 is TGTGCCAGCCGGGACAGGGGGCGTTCCGACGAGCAGTACTTC.

The chain employs TRBV12-3 or TRBV12-4 and TRBJ2-3; 14 positions match TRBD2. Germline trimming cut 4 bases from V and 2 bases from J; bases unmatched to any gene: 5. The CDR3 runs 17 residues. The CDR3 DNA is TGTGCCAGCAGTTCCGGACTAGCGGGAGGCCTCACAGATACGCAGTATTTT. It specifies CASSSGLAGGLTDTQYF.

This clonotype has a handful of counts. The chain joins TRBV2 to TRBJ2-3, with no clear D. Trimming took 3 bases from V and 6 from J, leaving 13 bases between them. Germline CDR1 reads SNHLY; CDR2 reads FYNNEI. The CDR3 is 14 amino acids. The CDR3 reads CASSDSPDWDTQYF. CDR3 bases: TGTGCCAGCAGTGATAGCCCCGATTGGGATACGCAGTATTTT.

In its sample, this clonotype ranks as medium-sized (0.01 to 0.1%). J is TRBJ2-3 and V is TRBV19; unclear D gene. The CDR3 loop spans 11 amino acids. Per the germline V gene, CDR1 is LNHDA and CDR2 is SQIVND (reference sequence). The V end lost 5 bases, the J end lost 2 bases, and 2 bases lay between the germline ends. CDR3: CASSHTDTQYF. The DNA for the CDR3 is TGTGCCAGTAGTCACACAGATACGCAGTATTTT.

The chain combines TRBV5-5 with TRBJ2-7, with TRBD1 identical over 7 bases. The CDR3 extends over 14 amino acids. Unmatched junction bases numbered 3, after V lost 0 bases and J lost 3 bases. CDR1 is SGHKS, CDR2 YYEKEE, per germline (reference sequence). The CDR3 region has the DNA TGTGCCAGCAGCTTGGTTACAGGGGACTACGAGCAGTACTTC. Translation gives CASSLVTGDYEQYF.

The chain joins TRBV24-1 to TRBJ2-1; TRBD2 aligns across 11 bases. The CDR3 has 16 amino acids. The germline V gene has CDR1 KGHDR and CDR2 SFDVKD. J gave up 4 bases and V 5 bases, and 6 bases lay outside the gene matches. The CDR3 loop reads CATSGVAGGPYNEQFF. CDR3 nucleotides: TGTGCCACCAGTGGAGTAGCGGGAGGGCCTTACAATGAGCAGTTCTTC.

The chain links TRBV28 to TRBJ1-2; D remains unclear. The germline CDR1 and CDR2 sequences are MDHEN and SYDVKM. The CDR3 loop spans 13 amino acids. V lost 7 bases and J 2 bases, leaving 11 bases between the germline ends. Written as DNA, the CDR3 is TGTGCCAGCATCGCCGGCTTAAACTATGGCTACACCTTC. Translating gives CASIAGLNYGYTF.

The chain couples TRBV6-1 to TRBJ2-7; D is unclear. The CDR3 covers 16 residues. Trimming stripped 2 bases from V and 3 bases from J, with 17 bases between. The V gene's germline CDR1 is MNHNS and CDR2 SASEGT. CDR3 protein: CASSELPGGASYEQYF. CDR3 in DNA: TGTGCCAGCAGTGAACTTCCCGGCGGCGCAAGCTACGAGCAGTACTTC.

The table lists this clonotype with a few counts. The V and J genes are TRBV6-1 and TRBJ2-7; possible D gene TRBD1, 5 bases. The V end lost 5 bases, the J end lost 0 bases, and 8 bases lay between the germline ends. The CDR3 sequence is 13 residues long. From germline, CDR1 is MNHNS and CDR2 SASEGT. Here the CDR3 reads CASSRQNSYEQYF. The DNA of the CDR3 is TGTGCCAGCAGTAGACAGAACTCCTACGAGCAGTACTTC.

The CDR3 coding sequence is TGTGCCAGTAGTATAGATCACCGGACCGATCAGCCCCAGCATTTT. It translates to CASSIDHRTDQPQHF. V usage is TRBV19 and J usage is TRBJ1-5; no clear D gene. Germline V gene lookup returns CDR1 LNHDA and CDR2 SQIVND (reference sequence). The V end lost 0 bases, the J end lost 5 bases, and 11 bases lay between the germline ends. The CDR3 loop spans 15 amino acids.

This clonotype has only a few counts. The chain has TRBV20-1 and TRBJ2-2; D possibly corresponds to TRBD2 (6 bases). CDR3 size: 15 residues. The V and J ends lost 6 bases and 6 bases respectively, with 20 bases between them. CDR1 is DFQATT, CDR2 SNEGSKA, per germline (reference sequence). The CDR3 here is CSAYPSGGNAGELFF. The CDR3 coding sequence is TGCAGTGCCTACCCTTCCGGGGGAAACGCCGGGGAGCTGTTTTTT.

The chain combines TRBV20-1 with TRBJ2-2; the D is unclear. CDR1 is DFQATT, CDR2 SNEGSKA, per germline (reference sequence). Trimming cost V 8 bases and J 4 bases, with 11 bases left between them. This CDR3 has 12 amino acids. The CDR3 protein is CSPQMFTGELFF. The CDR3 nucleotides are TGCAGTCCCCAGATGTTCACCGGGGAGCTGTTTTTT.